This T cell receptor (beta chain) was retrieved from a study of CD8 T cells in Susac syndrome. TCR beta sequencing was performed on blood CD8+ and CD4+ T cells. Isolation of CD8+ and CD4+ T cells was performed negatively, whereas enrichment of TEMRA cells was done by FACS. Random hexamers primed reverse transcription of about 0.5 to 1 ug RNA. Across 54 Vbeta and 13 Jbeta, TCR beta CDR3 was amplified with immunoSEQ multiplex PCR. TCRdb re-called the immunoSEQ multiplex PCR reads with MiXCR, one entry per CDR3 protein. The sample comprises fewer than 250,000 distinct CDR3 sequences, 92% of which are singletons, and less than 0.15% rests with the top ten. Germline loops: CDR1 SGHNT, CDR2 YYREEE (reference sequence). The CDR3 totals 14 residues. The ends lost 7 bases at V and 4 bases at J; junction bases unmatched: 9.

Sample: CD8+ T cells from PBMCs. J is TRBJ2-3 and V is TRBV5-4; TRBD2 matches 7 bases. This sequence originates from a human donor with multiple sclerosis. CDR3 nucleotides: TGTGCCAGCTCCCCGGCGGGAGTGTCAGATACGCAGTATTTT. This gives the protein CASSPAGVSDTQYF.